The 30 T cell receptor beta chains reported below all come from one sample, sequenced in a study of tumor and adjacent non-tumor tissue in lung cancer. The library came from three nested PCR rounds adapted from ARM-PCR protocols. TCRdb itself ran the multiplex PCR reads through MiXCR, one entry per CDR3 protein. The data contain approximately 79,000 distinct CDR3 sequences, roughly three fifths of them singletons. The template was RNA from unsorted bulk tissue. Input material: lung tumor tissue. The source of these receptors is a man in his 70s with non-small cell lung cancer.

For this clonotype: Given a much more abundant clone one base away, this may be a read error. For the CDR3, the DNA is TGTGCCAGCAGTGTGAAGGGCTTGGGGAGCACTGAAGCTTTCTTT. This translates into CASSVKGLGSTEAFF. The chain recombines TRBV6-1 with TRBJ1-1; D gene unclear. The CDR3 is 15 amino acids. The ends were cut back, 4 bases at V and 4 bases at J, with 16 bases in the middle. CDR1 is MNHNS, CDR2 SASEGT, per germline.

The J gene is TRBJ2-1, the V gene TRBV11-2; 7 bases line up with TRBD1. The CDR3 sequence is 16 residues long. Germline V gene sequence: CDR1 SGHAT, CDR2 FQNNGV. CDR3 DNA sequence: TGTGAAAGCAGCTTCGGGACAGCACCCATAATGGATGAGCAGTTCTTC. It encodes CESSFGTAPIMDEQFF.

Of note for this clonotype: Since a much larger clone is just one base distant, this may be a read error. The V gene is TRBV28, the J gene TRBJ2-1; 8 bases are a match to TRBD1. Per germline, CDR1 MDHEN and CDR2 SYDVKM. The CDR3 is 14 amino acids. The CDR3 protein is CASTLDRADNKQFF. The CDR3 DNA sequence: TGTGCCAGCACCTTGGACAGGGCTGACAATAAGCAGTTCTTC.

This clonotype was recorded at least ten times. The rearrangement uses TRBV12-3 or TRBV12-4 and TRBJ2-5; 8 bases are shared with TRBD2. Losses at the gene ends were 5 bases for V and 7 bases for J; bases not matched to a gene: 9. This CDR3 has 14 amino acids. The CDR3 DNA follows: TGTGCCAGCAGTCCGACTAGCGCCCGGGGGACCCAGTACTTC. The encoded protein is CASSPTSARGTQYF.

As to this clonotype: A junction end diverges from the germline sequence, so it may reflect a read error. CDR3 coding DNA: TGTGCCAGCAGTCCCCCTAGCGGTTGGCAAGAGATCCAGTACTTC. Its protein is CASSPPSGWQEIQYF. V usage is TRBV6-6 and J usage is TRBJ2-5; 7 bases align to TRBD2. Germline CDR1 is MNHNY and CDR2 is SVGAGI (reference sequence). The CDR3 runs 15 residues.

As for this clonotype: A much more abundant neighbour one base away suggests this may be a read error. The chain uses TRBV29-1 and TRBJ2-7; maybe TRBD2 (5 bases). The V gene lost 6 bases and the J gene lost 2 bases, with 17 bases spanning the gap. This CDR3 has 14 amino acids. In germline, CDR1 is SQVTM, CDR2 ANQGSEA. CDR3 amino acids: CSVTSFGLTYEQYF. CDR3 DNA: TGCAGCGTCACAAGTTTTGGACTGACCTACGAGCAGTACTTC.

Worth noting for this clonotype: This likely comes from a read error, as the CDR3 has no conserved phenylalanine or tryptophan at its end. CDR3 sequence reads: CASSAFTPQDTQYV. CDR3 nucleotide sequence: TGCGCCAGCTCGGCCTTCACACCTCAAGATACCCAGTACGTC. The chain recombines TRBV10-2 with TRBJ2-5; D is unresolved. From germline, CDR1 is WSHSY and CDR2 SAAADI. CDR3 length equals 14 residues.

Of note for this clonotype: The DNA is left out, because the CDR3 cannot be placed on it with certainty; the CDR3 is given as TCRdb lists it. The genes are TRBV12-3 or TRBV12-4 and TRBJ1-2. The CDR3 length is 15 residues, termini included. The CDR3 here is CTSSFPTRASYGCTF.

Regarding this clonotype: The conserved phenylalanine or tryptophan normally closing the CDR3 is absent here, so this likely arose from a read error. The chain combines TRBV29-1 with TRBJ2-3; D perhaps matches TRBD2 (6 bases). The CDR3 is 14 residues long. Germline loops: CDR1 SQVTM, CDR2 ANQGSEA. V lost 8 bases, J lost 5 bases, and 20 bases lay in between. CDR3 loop: CSIALWRGQDTQYS. Here the CDR3 DNA reads TGCAGCATTGCCCTCTGGAGGGGCCAAGATACGCAGTATTCT.

A word on this clonotype: This may arise from a read error, as a much more abundant clone is one base away. The rearrangement joins TRBV5-8 to TRBJ2-1; maybe TRBD2 (5 bases). The germline V gene encodes CDR1 SGHTS and CDR2 YDEGEE. The CDR3 is made up of 16 amino acids. The germline V and J ends were trimmed by 2 bases and 11 bases, with 23 bases remaining between them. Written as DNA, the CDR3 is TGTGCCAGCAGCTTATCATGGGCGGAGAGGGCCGGTCAGCAGTTCTTC. It is translated as CASSLSWAERAGQQFF.

Of note for this clonotype: Because the CDR3 is missing its conserved closing phenylalanine or tryptophan, this is likely a read error. The chain joins TRBV7-9 to TRBJ2-1; TRBD2 agrees at 7 bases. Germline V gene sequence: CDR1 SEHNR, CDR2 FQNEAQ (reference sequence). With V trimmed by 0 bases and J by 0 bases, 2 bases remained unmatched. The CDR3 loop spans 16 amino acids. The CDR3 protein is CASSLARGDSYNEQFL. CDR3 coding DNA: TGTGCCAGCAGCTTAGCTCGGGGGGACTCCTACAATGAGCAGTTCCTC.

To note about this clonotype: In this CDR3 the conserved last residue, phenylalanine or tryptophan, is missing, so a read error is likely. V is TRBV24-1 and J is TRBJ2-4, with TRBD2 as a possible D gene (6 bases). Between the trimmed V and J ends, which lost 5 bases and 0 bases, there was a span of 19 bases. Germline-derived CDR1 and CDR2 are KGHDR and SFDVKD. The CDR3 is 18 amino acids. In DNA, the CDR3 is TGTGCCACCAGTGGTTTCCGACTAGACCCACTAGCCAAAAACATTCAGTACTTG. The encoded protein is CATSGFRLDPLAKNIQYL.

Notes on this clonotype: A read error may explain this, as a much larger clone is one base away. The chain employs TRBV5-1 and TRBJ2-7; D remains ambiguous. The CDR3 has 15 amino acids. CDR1 is SGHRS and CDR2 is YFSETQ in the germline V gene. DNA of the CDR3: TGCGCCAGCAGCCAACTCAGCGTTAGCTCCTACGAGCAGTGCTTC. Translating gives CASSQLSVSSYEQCF.

To note about this clonotype: The CDR3 ends on some other residue instead of the conserved phenylalanine or tryptophan, so this is likely a read error. The limits of the CDR3 on the DNA are not certain, so only TCRdb's listed CDR3 is given. The rearrangement links TRBV10-3 to TRBJ2-7. Germline V gene sequence: CDR1 ENHRY, CDR2 SYGVKD. Both ends counted, the CDR3 spans 13 residues. CDR3 amino acids: CAITQAEAYEQYL.

This rearrangement joins TRBV5-4 to TRBJ1-4; 9 bases are shared with TRBD1. The V segment lost 4 bases and the J segment 8 bases; nucleotides outside the gene matches: 12. The CDR3 extends over 16 amino acids. Germline V gene data show CDR1 as SGHNT and CDR2 as YYREEE (reference sequence). The CDR3 region has the DNA TGTGCCAGCAGCACATCCGTGGGACAGGGCTGCGAAAAACTGTTTTTT. Its translation: CASSTSVGQGCEKLFF.

As concerns this clonotype: The junction differs from germline at one of its ends, possibly a read error. The rearrangement links TRBV11-2 to TRBJ2-2; the match to TRBD2 covers 7 bases. The germline V gene has CDR1 SGHAT and CDR2 FQNNGV. CDR3 length equals 16 residues. The CDR3 here is CASSPARGLRAGELFF. CDR3 bases: TGTGCCAGCAGCCCGGCGCGGGGGTTGAGGGCCGGGGAACTGTTTTTT.

Concerning this clonotype itself: One end of the junction fails to match germline, which may point to a read error. The chain joins TRBV11-2 to TRBJ2-2, with D possibly TRBD2 on 5 matching bases. From germline, CDR1 is SGHAT and CDR2 FQNNGV. This CDR3 has 15 residues. CDR3: CACSLSFGYTGELSF. The CDR3 coding sequence is TGTGCCTGCAGCTTAAGTTTCGGGTACACCGGGGAGCTGTCTTTT.

As for this clonotype: Without the conserved terminal phenylalanine or tryptophan, this CDR3 likely stems from a read error. The gene calls are TRBV7-9 and TRBJ2-1; TRBD2 matches 12 bases. J was trimmed by 5 bases and V by 5 bases; bases with no gene match: 10. CDR3 length equals 17 residues. CDR1 and CDR2 (germline): SEHNR, FQNEAQ (reference sequence). The CDR3 DNA reads TGTGCCAGCAGCCCAGCAGGACTAGCGGGGATAGACAATGAGCAGTTCATC. Its translation: CASSPAGLAGIDNEQFI.

Many counts were recorded for this clonotype. The rearrangement links TRBV6-5 to TRBJ1-2, with D possibly matching TRBD1 (5 bases). The CDR3 is 13 amino acids. Germline V CDR1 and CDR2: MNHEY, SVGAGI. Trimming took 7 bases from V and 14 from J, leaving 23 bases between them. CDR3 DNA: TGTGCCAGCACCGCGGGCGGACACCCGGCGTATACCTTC. It is translated as CASTAGGHPAYTF.

A single count supports this clonotype. This rearrangement joins TRBV6-2 or TRBV6-3 to TRBJ2-7; 8 bases agree with TRBD2. The length of the CDR3 is 13 residues. V shed 6 bases, J shed 7 bases, and the junction held 8 bases outside the gene matches. CDR1 is MNHEY and CDR2 is SVGEGT in the germline V gene. CDR3 coding DNA: TGTGCCAGCAGAACTAGCGGTTCGGGGGAGCAGTACTTC. This codes for CASRTSGSGEQYF.

A word on this clonotype: One end of the junction is discordant with germline, which a read error may explain. The V call is TRBV11-1, the J call TRBJ2-5; D might be TRBD2 (5 bases). There are 14 residues in the CDR3. Germline CDR1 is SGHAT and CDR2 is FQDESV (reference sequence). Here the CDR3 reads CAGSSATRQGTQYF. CDR3 nucleotides: TGTGCCGGCAGCTCAGCCACTAGGCAAGGGACCCAGTACTTC.

This clonotype appeared many times. The rearrangement links TRBV7-9 to TRBJ1-5; maybe TRBD1 (5 bases). The V end lost 5 bases, the J end lost 9 bases, and 11 bases lay between the germline ends. Germline CDR1 reads SEHNR; CDR2 reads FQNEAQ (reference sequence). CDR3 length: 12 residues. This CDR3 reads CASSILGGPQHF. DNA of the CDR3: TGTGCCAGCAGCATTCTGGGGGGGCCCCAGCATTTT.

This clonotype has more than one count but fewer than ten. The CDR3 end shows no conserved phenylalanine or tryptophan, and so a read error is likely. The chain links TRBV28 to TRBJ1-6; 7 bases map to TRBD1. Germline loops: CDR1 MDHEN, CDR2 SYDVKM. The CDR3 is 15 amino acids. CDR3 sequence (DNA): TGTGTCAGCAGGCCCCGGGACAGATATAATTCACACCTCCACGTT. It specifies CVSRPRDRYNSHLHV.

This clonotype was seen many times. The chain uses TRBV12-3 or TRBV12-4 and TRBJ2-7; the D is unclear. Trimming pared 4 bases from V and 2 bases from J, leaving 9 bases between. The CDR3 is 13 residues long. CDR3 sequence reads: CASSYGRTYEQYF. DNA of the CDR3: TGTGCCAGCAGTTACGGACGGACCTACGAGCAGTACTTC.

As concerns this clonotype: Compared with germline, one end of the junction differs, possibly owing to a read error. The chain uses TRBV24-1 and TRBJ2-1; TRBD1 matches 8 bases. CDR1 is KGHDR, CDR2 SFDVKD, per germline. This CDR3 is built from 16 residues. CDR3 sequence reads: CTTGRRGTGLYNEQFF. The CDR3 DNA reads as TGTACCACCGGTCGAAGGGGGACAGGACTGTACAATGAGCAGTTCTTC.

Comments on this clonotype: This may arise from a read error, as a much more abundant clone is one base away. This chain uses TRBV2 with TRBJ2-1; weak D call: TRBD1 (5 bases). Deletions cut 3 bases from V and 8 bases from J, with 14 bases between. The CDR3 runs to 14 residues. Germline values: CDR1 SNHLY, CDR2 FYNNEI. The CDR3: CASSEIRAGDEQFF. The CDR3, as DNA: TGTGCCAGCAGTGAGATCAGGGCTGGCGATGAGCAGTTCTTC. The variable domain in full, with the rest retrieved from reference TRBV2 and TRBJ2-1, is EPEVTQTPSHQVTQMGQEVILRCVPISNHLYFYWYRQILGQKVEFLVSFYNNEISEKSEIFDDQFSVERPDGSNFTLKIRSTKLEDSAMYFCASSEIRAGDEQFFGPGTRLTVL.

This clonotype was counted at least ten times. The chain uses TRBV28 and TRBJ1-6, with D maybe TRBD1 (6 bases). The CDR3 loop spans 16 amino acids. The V gene's germline CDR1 is MDHEN and CDR2 SYDVKM. With 5 bases removed from V and 6 bases from J, the gap between germline ends came to 17 bases. The CDR3 sequence is CASSPLPGGSNSPLHF. As DNA, the CDR3 is TGTGCCAGCAGTCCGCTGCCGGGGGGCTCTAATTCACCCCTCCACTTT.

This clonotype was seen just once. A much bigger clone sits one base away, suggesting this may be a read error. V usage is TRBV12-3 or TRBV12-4 and J usage is TRBJ2-3, with D hard to call. This CDR3 is 15 amino acids long. CDR3 protein: CARSSMGISTDTQYF. DNA of the CDR3: TGTGCCAGGAGTTCGATGGGGATTAGCACAGATACGCAGTATTTT.

This clonotype was observed a single time. At one of its ends the junction is not consistent with the germline gene, which may arise from a read error. The rearrangement links TRBV11-3 to TRBJ2-5; a weak D match, TRBD2 (6 bases). CDR3 length: 13 amino acids. CDR1 and CDR2 (germline): SGHNT, YENEEA. The CDR3 here is CASSQGSGETKYF. The CDR3 DNA reads as TGTGCCAGCAGCCAAGGCTCGGGAGAGACCAAGTACTTC.

J is TRBJ2-3 and V is TRBV10-2; the D gene is possibly TRBD1 (6 bases). V gave up 5 bases and J gave up 6 bases, with 21 bases separating them. The CDR3 contains 16 residues. Looked up from germline, CDR1 is WSHSY and CDR2 is SAAADI. CDR3 protein: CASSRGSGVHTDTQYF. The CDR3 DNA reads TGCGCCAGCAGTCGAGGTTCAGGGGTCCACACGGATACGCAGTATTTT.